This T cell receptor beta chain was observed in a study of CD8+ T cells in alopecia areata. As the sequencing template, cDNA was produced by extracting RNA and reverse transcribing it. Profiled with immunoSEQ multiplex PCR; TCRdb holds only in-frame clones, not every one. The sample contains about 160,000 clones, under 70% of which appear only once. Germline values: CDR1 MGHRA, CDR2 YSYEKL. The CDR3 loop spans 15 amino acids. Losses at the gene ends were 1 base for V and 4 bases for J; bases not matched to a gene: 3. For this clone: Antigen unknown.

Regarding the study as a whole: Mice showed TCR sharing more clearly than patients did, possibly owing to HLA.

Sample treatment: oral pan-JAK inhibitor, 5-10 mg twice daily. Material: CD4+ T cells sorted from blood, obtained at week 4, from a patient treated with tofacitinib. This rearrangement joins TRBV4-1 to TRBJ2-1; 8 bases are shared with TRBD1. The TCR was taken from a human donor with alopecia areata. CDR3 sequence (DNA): TGCGCCAGCAGCCAAGGGGGGACAGGTTACAATGAGCAGTTCTTC. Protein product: CASSQGGTGYNEQFF.